The 7 T cell receptor beta chains below all came from one sample that was sequenced in a study of shared clonotypes between healthy human individuals. Using immunoSEQ multiplex PCR, the repertoire was profiled, and TCRdb retains in-frame clones only, with some absent. The sample carries roughly 1 million clones, under 80% recorded once. The material sequenced was memory CD4+ T cells sorted from blood. Subset in this sample: CD45RA-negative fraction. These receptors were taken from a man between 18 and 35 years old in good health.

The count of this clone is one. The chain carries TRBV5-1 and TRBJ2-5, with 14 bases identical to TRBD2. Losses at the gene ends were 4 bases for V and 5 bases for J; bases not matched to a gene: 10. This CDR3 is 17 amino acids long. Germline V gene sequence: CDR1 SGHRS, CDR2 YFSETQ. The DNA for the CDR3 is TGCGCCAGCAGCGTTCGACTAGCGGGAGGGCCAGGGGAGACCCAGTACTTC. Its protein product is CASSVRLAGGPGETQYF. Full variable domain (rest looked up from reference TRBV5-1 and TRBJ2-5): KAGVTQTPRYLIKTRGQQVTLSCSPISGHRSVSWYQQTPGQGLQFLFEYFSETQRNKGNFPGRFSGRQFSNSRSEMNVSTLELGDSALYLCASSVRLAGGPGETQYFGPGTRLLVL.

The chain combines TRBV11-3 with TRBJ2-1; 13 bases align to TRBD2. The CDR3 spans 16 residues. Germline V gene data show CDR1 as SGHNT and CDR2 as YENEEA. V gave up 1 base and J gave up 6 bases; unmatched junction bases: 3. The CDR3 loop reads CASSLGTSGSVNEQFF. CDR3 DNA: TGTGCCAGCAGCTTAGGGACTAGCGGGAGCGTCAATGAGCAGTTCTTC.

The chain carries TRBV4-1 and TRBJ2-3, with D maybe TRBD2 (6 bases). The CDR3 extends over 12 amino acids. Per germline, CDR1 MGHRA and CDR2 YSYEKL. V was shortened by 4 bases and J by 6 bases, with 8 bases between the two germline ends. CDR3 in DNA: TGCGCCAGCAGCCCCGGGAGTGATACGCAGTATTTT. Amino acids: CASSPGSDTQYF.

The table lists this clone with a few counts. The rearrangement links TRBV6-5 to TRBJ1-1, with a weak D call TRBD1 (6 bases). Germline CDR1 and CDR2: MNHEY and SVGAGI. The CDR3 consists of 13 residues. Trimming left V 3 bases short and J 5 bases short, with 10 bases between. Here the CDR3 DNA reads TGTGCCAGCAGTTATCAGGGACAAACTGAAGCTTTCTTT. Amino acids: CASSYQGQTEAFF.

The chain couples TRBV7-3 to TRBJ2-1; the match to TRBD2 covers 7 bases. V lost 5 bases and J lost 2; bases outside the gene matches: 6. The CDR3 runs 15 residues. Germline V gives CDR1 SGHTA, CDR2 FQGTGA. CDR3 nucleotides: TGTGCCAGCAGCCAAGCTAGCGGTGCCTACAATGAGCAGTTCTTC. Encoded protein: CASSQASGAYNEQFF.

For this clone: A junction end diverges from the germline sequence, so it may reflect a read error. The chain couples TRBV6-5 to TRBJ2-7; 7 nucleotides match TRBD1. The CDR3 totals 13 residues. The germline V gene encodes CDR1 MNHEY and CDR2 SVGAGI. CDR3 bases: TGTGCCAGCAGCCCCTCGGGACAGTACGGGCAGTACTTC. It yields the protein CASSPSGQYGQYF.

This clone was recorded once. The rearrangement joins TRBV19 to TRBJ1-1; D remains ambiguous. Between the trimmed V and J ends, which lost 8 bases and 1 base, there was a span of 2 bases. Germline V CDR1 and CDR2: LNHDA, SQIVND (reference sequence). The CDR3 length is 10 residues. The CDR3 DNA follows: TGTGCCAGTGGGAACACTGAAGCTTTCTTT. Its translation is CASGNTEAFF.